The rows below give T cell receptor beta chains drawn from one sample of a study of T cell changes during pregnancy in multiple sclerosis. Only in-frame clones appear in the TCRdb table, and some are missing; sequencing was by immunoSEQ multiplex PCR. The table has approximately 99,000 clones, roughly 92% seen once. The specimen was peripheral blood, collected after pregnancy. The receptors were gathered from a female donor with multiple sclerosis, enrolled in a pregnancy study. Both conserved end residues are part of each CDR3. A D gene is named only where the DNA matches it firmly. Expanded clones get a size class; other rows say once, few or many, or leave the size out.

v_call	j_call	clone_size	d_call	cdr3_aa	cdr3_nt
TRBV5-4	TRBJ2-7	.	.	CASSRGTIPSYEQYF	TGTGCCAGCAGCAGGGGGACTATCCCCTCCTACGAGCAGTACTTC
TRBV25-1	TRBJ2-1	once	TRBD1	CASSAGQGIYNEQFF	TGTGCCAGCAGTGCCGGACAGGGTATCTACAATGAGCAGTTCTTC
TRBV28	TRBJ1-2	.	.	CASKQGHYGYTF	TGTGCCAGCAAGCAGGGCCACTATGGCTACACCTTC
TRBV25-1	TRBJ2-1	.	.	CASSEFGGGGNYNEQFF	TGTGCCAGCAGTGAATTTGGTGGAGGCGGGAACTACAATGAGCAGTTCTTC
TRBV10-2	TRBJ2-6	.	.	CASSRAGANVLTF	TGCGCCAGTTCCAGGGCCGGGGCCAACGTCCTGACTTTC
TRBV5-5	TRBJ2-3	.	TRBD1	CASSSPGQVFSDTQYF	TGTGCCAGCAGCTCCCCGGGACAGGTTTTTTCAGATACGCAGTATTTT
TRBV7-2	TRBJ2-5	.	TRBD1	CASSPRQGRVETQYF	TGTGCCAGCAGCCCCCGACAGGGAAGGGTGGAGACCCAGTACTTC
TRBV28	TRBJ1-3	.	TRBD1	CASSAGGSGNTIYF	TGTGCCAGCAGTGCAGGGGGCTCTGGAAACACCATATATTTT
TRBV29-1	TRBJ2-7	once	.	CSVAYQGYEQYF	TGCAGCGTTGCGTACCAGGGCTACGAGCAGTACTTC
TRBV5-1	TRBJ2-1	once	TRBD2	CASSLGGYNEQFF	TGCGCCAGCAGCCTCGGGGGGTACAATGAGCAGTTCTTC
TRBV5-4	TRBJ1-1	.	.	CASSLRGYDEAFF	TGTGCCAGCAGCTTACGGGGGTATGATGAAGCTTTCTTT
TRBV27	TRBJ1-1	.	TRBD1	CASSTGQDGTEAFF	TGTGCCAGCAGCACGGGACAGGATGGAACTGAAGCTTTCTTT
TRBV7-2	TRBJ2-3	.	TRBD2	CASSLDFRTSGMKATQYF	TGTGCCAGCAGCTTAGATTTCAGGACTAGCGGGATGAAGGCTACGCAGTATTTT
TRBV27	TRBJ2-7	.	.	CASSLSPASSYEQYF	TGTGCCAGCAGTTTATCGCCCGCGAGCTCCTACGAGCAGTACTTC
TRBV18	TRBJ2-1	few	TRBD2	CASSPLAGVNSYNEQFF	TGTGCCAGCTCACCACTAGCGGGAGTCAATAGCTACAATGAGCAGTTCTTC
TRBV14	TRBJ2-1	.	TRBD2	CASSQGLAGVDKQFF	TGTGCCAGCAGCCAAGGACTAGCGGGAGTTGATAAGCAGTTCTTC
TRBV4-1	TRBJ1-5	.	.	CASSQEGPTRGYGNQPQHF	TGCGCCAGCAGCCAAGAAGGACCTACCCGGGGATATGGCAATCAGCCCCAGCATTTT
TRBV27	TRBJ2-7	once	.	CASSSNSYEQYF	TGTGCCAGCAGTTCCAATTCCTACGAGCAGTACTTC
TRBV7-2	TRBJ2-7	.	TRBD2	CASSARGLAGVSYEQYF	TGTGCCAGCAGCGCCCGAGGACTAGCGGGAGTCTCCTACGAGCAGTACTTC
TRBV10-3	TRBJ2-5	.	.	CAILPTGVIQETQYF	TGTGCCATCTTGCCGACGGGAGTGATCCAAGAGACCCAGTACTTC
TRBV13	TRBJ1-1	.	.	CASSLLMDSTEAFF	TGTGCCAGCAGCCTACTCATGGACAGCACTGAAGCTTTCTTT
TRBV9	TRBJ2-1	.	.	CASSVDRGWGSYNEQFF	TGTGCCAGCAGCGTAGATCGGGGATGGGGCTCCTACAATGAGCAGTTCTTC
TRBV19	TRBJ2-2	.	.	CASRRTENTGELFF	TGTGCCAGTAGAAGGACTGAGAACACCGGGGAGCTGTTTTTT
TRBV25-1	TRBJ2-1	.	TRBD1	CASKDQGAGEQFF	TGTGCCAGCAAAGATCAGGGGGCGGGTGAGCAGTTCTTC
TRBV5-1	TRBJ2-2	.	TRBD1	CASSSQGAGELFF	TGCGCCAGCAGCTCACAGGGGGCCGGGGAGCTGTTTTTT
TRBV19	TRBJ1-3	once	.	CASRAGITGNTIYF	TGTGCCAGTAGAGCGGGGATAACTGGAAACACCATATATTTT
TRBV9	TRBJ2-1	.	TRBD2	CASSVGGTSGSIEQFF	TGTGCCAGCAGCGTAGGGGGGACTAGCGGGAGTATTGAGCAGTTCTTC
TRBV28	TRBJ1-5	.	.	CASSPGQLRGQPQHF	TGTGCCAGCAGCCCCGGACAGCTCCGGGGTCAGCCCCAGCATTTT
TRBV19	TRBJ2-3	.	.	CASSIDSGADTQYF	TGTGCCAGTAGTATAGATAGTGGAGCAGATACGCAGTATTTT
TRBV5-1	TRBJ2-3	.	TRBD1	CASRQGTDTQYF	TGCGCCAGCCGACAGGGTACAGATACGCAGTATTTT
TRBV14	TRBJ1-5	.	.	CASSQGGSNQPQHF	TGTGCCAGCAGCCAGGGGGGTAGCAATCAGCCCCAGCATTTT
TRBV5-1	TRBJ2-7	.	TRBD1	CASSDTGQGVYEQYF	TGCGCCAGCAGCGATACCGGACAGGGTGTCTACGAGCAGTACTTC
TRBV7-2	TRBJ2-1	.	TRBD2	CASGSGGGYNEQFF	TGTGCCAGCGGTTCCGGCGGGGGATACAATGAGCAGTTCTTC
TRBV23-1	TRBJ2-1	.	TRBD2	CASSQSVAGLNNEQFF	TGCGCCAGCAGTCAATCGGTAGCGGGGTTGAACAATGAGCAGTTCTTC
TRBV27	TRBJ1-4	.	.	CASSFGQATNEKLFF	TGTGCCAGCAGTTTTGGACAAGCAACTAATGAAAAACTGTTTTTT
TRBV15	TRBJ2-1	.	.	CATSLEFGSYNEQFF	TGTGCCACCAGCCTAGAATTTGGGTCCTACAATGAGCAGTTCTTC